Listed here are 29 T cell receptor beta chains from one sample, sequenced in a study of blood T cell repertoires in COVID-19 (dated by TCRdb to 2018 to 2020). Libraries were prepared through the immunoSEQ multiplex PCR assay. TCRdb re-hosts the immuneACCESS table, in-frame sequences only. Its copies lack some clones; in the studies checked, an unresolved V gene accounts for under half of them, and the cause for the rest is not known. The sample table contains about 87,000 clones; only one count was recorded for about 85% of them. The top ten hold approximately 2.8% of the sample. Sequencing used peripheral blood. These TCRs come from a woman aged 80 or older with COVID-19, enrolled during active disease.

CDR3 DNA sequence: TGTGCCAGTAGTATACCAGGGGGCAGATCTAATGAAAAACTGTTTTTT. Translated: CASSIPGGRSNEKLFF. The chain uses TRBV19 and TRBJ1-4; TRBD1 matches at 8 bases. There are 16 residues in the CDR3. V lost 2 bases, J lost 3 bases, and 5 bases stayed unmatched. Germline-derived CDR1 and CDR2 are LNHDA and SQIVND (reference sequence). Supplemented by reference TRBV19 and TRBJ1-4, the full variable domain reads DGGITQSPKYLFRKEGQNVTLSCEQNLNHDAMYWYRQDPGQGLRLIYYSQIVNDFQKGDIAEGYSVSREKKESFPLTVTSAQKNPTAFYLCASSIPGGRSNEKLFFGSGTQLSVL.

The rearrangement links TRBV5-1 to TRBJ2-7; TRBD1 agrees at 11 bases. The trim removed 5 bases at V and 3 bases at J, leaving 4 bases unmatched. CDR3 length equals 14 residues. Germline V CDR1 and CDR2: SGHRS, YFSETQ. This CDR3 is CASRSGTGGYEQYF. In DNA, the CDR3 is TGCGCCAGCAGATCCGGGACAGGGGGCTACGAGCAGTACTTC.

This clone was counted only a few times. J is TRBJ2-2 and V is TRBV27; D ambiguous. CDR1 MNHEY and CDR2 SMNVEV come from the germline V gene (reference sequence). V was shortened by 7 bases and J by 0 bases, with 9 bases between the two germline ends. The length of the CDR3 is 14 residues. CDR3 residues: CASTRRSNTGELFF. DNA for the CDR3: TGTGCCAGCACTCGGCGGTCGAACACCGGGGAGCTGTTTTTT.

A few counts support this clone. The chain is built from TRBV6-5 and TRBJ2-7; the D gene is possibly TRBD1 (6 bases). V was trimmed by 6 bases and J by 4 bases, leaving 13 bases between them. Germline loops: CDR1 MNHEY, CDR2 SVGAGI. The CDR3 totals 13 residues. CDR3 coding DNA: TGTGCCAGCAGGAAGACAGGAACTTACGAGCAGTACTTC. It translates to CASRKTGTYEQYF.

This clone has a handful of counts. The rearrangement uses TRBV6-5 and TRBJ2-1; 9 bases align to TRBD1. This CDR3 has 14 amino acids. CDR1 MNHEY and CDR2 SVGAGI come from the germline V gene. The junction had 2 bases not matched to a gene; V was cut back by 6 bases and J by 2 bases. The CDR3, as DNA: TGTGCCAGCAGGGGACAGGGCCCCTACAATGAGCAGTTCTTC. It is translated as CASRGQGPYNEQFF.

V usage is TRBV5-1 and J usage is TRBJ2-3; D unclear. Germline lookup yields CDR1 SGHRS and CDR2 YFSETQ. The V and J ends lost 0 bases and 5 bases respectively, with 10 bases between them. The length of the CDR3 is 14 residues. CDR3 DNA sequence: TGCGCCAGCAGCTTGGCACTTTTCCTAGATACGCAGTATTTT. The encoded protein is CASSLALFLDTQYF.

This chain connects TRBV10-3 to TRBJ2-1, with D possibly matching TRBD1 (7 bases). Germline loops: CDR1 ENHRY, CDR2 SYGVKD. This CDR3 contains 13 residues. V dropped 7 bases and J dropped 6 bases, with 13 bases sitting between them. In DNA, the CDR3 is TGTGCCATCACAGGGGGGCCCTTCAATGAGCAGTTCTTC. Translating gives CAITGGPFNEQFF.

The chain joins TRBV5-6 to TRBJ2-2, with D perhaps TRBD2 (6 bases). This CDR3 region has 16 residues. V was clipped by 3 bases and J by 1 base, with 13 bases between them. CDR1 is SGHDT and CDR2 is YYEEEE in the germline V gene. The CDR3 nucleotides read TGTGCCAGCAGCTCGCCGGGACTGGAGAACACCGGGGAGCTGTTTTTT. Protein product: CASSSPGLENTGELFF.

This chain links TRBV5-1 with TRBJ2-7; 7 positions match TRBD2. Trimming cost V 5 bases and J 3 bases; bases outside gene matches: 8. The CDR3 length is 14 residues. Germline V gene lookup returns CDR1 SGHRS and CDR2 YFSETQ. The CDR3 reads CASRSSGAYYEQYF. The DNA of the CDR3 is TGCGCCAGCAGGTCAAGCGGGGCCTACTACGAGCAGTACTTC.

The chain is built from TRBV7-9 and TRBJ1-1; D gene unclear. Per germline, CDR1 SEHNR and CDR2 FQNEAQ (reference sequence). Trimming stripped 2 bases from V and 3 bases from J, with 10 bases between. This CDR3 has 14 residues. The CDR3 coding sequence is TGTGCCAGCAGCTTATCCGGGGTGGACACTGAAGCTTTCTTT. This encodes CASSLSGVDTEAFF.

This chain connects TRBV6-5 to TRBJ2-1; 10 bases are a match to TRBD2. There are 15 residues in the CDR3. Trimming removed 6 bases from V and 6 bases from J; junction bases left unmatched: 8. The germline V gene encodes CDR1 MNHEY and CDR2 SVGAGI. The CDR3 nucleotides are TGTGCCAGCAGGCGGAGCGGGGGGGCGGGCAATGAGCAGTTCTTC. Its protein product is CASRRSGGAGNEQFF.

V gene TRBV5-1 combines with J gene TRBJ2-1, with TRBD2 matching over 11 bases. In germline, CDR1 is SGHRS, CDR2 YFSETQ. This CDR3 is built from 15 residues. V lost 3 bases and J lost 4; bases outside the gene matches: 3. CDR3 bases: TGCGCCAGCAGCTCCCGGACTAGCGGGTACAATGAGCAGTTCTTC. Residues: CASSSRTSGYNEQFF.

This sequence joins TRBV27 and TRBJ1-5; D perhaps matches TRBD1 (6 bases). V dropped 2 bases and J dropped 4 bases, with 12 bases sitting between them. The CDR3 totals 15 residues. Germline V gene data show CDR1 as MNHEY and CDR2 as SMNVEV (reference sequence). The CDR3 region has the DNA TGTGCCAGCAGTTTAGGACAGTTTGGGAATCAGCCCCAGCATTTT. As protein: CASSLGQFGNQPQHF.

V usage is TRBV7-7 and J usage is TRBJ2-5; 7 bases line up with TRBD2. V lost 1 base, J lost 4 bases, and 6 bases stayed unmatched. Germline CDR1 and CDR2: SSHAT and FNYEAQ (reference sequence). This CDR3 region has 15 residues. CDR3 region: CASSLGRGSAETQYF. The CDR3 DNA reads as TGTGCCAGCAGCTTAGGGCGGGGGTCGGCAGAGACCCAGTACTTC.

The genes are TRBV28 and TRBJ1-2; D is perhaps TRBD1 (6 bases). Germline values: CDR1 MDHEN, CDR2 SYDVKM. Trimming stripped 3 bases from V and 4 bases from J, with 12 bases between. CDR3 length equals 14 residues. Written as DNA, the CDR3 is TGTGCCAGCAGTTTGATAGGGGGTGGCTATGGCTACACCTTC. It translates to CASSLIGGGYGYTF.

The chain couples TRBV2 to TRBJ1-5, with no clear D. Deletions cut 4 bases from V and 1 base from J, with 11 bases between. The CDR3 length is 15 residues. From germline, CDR1 is SNHLY and CDR2 FYNNEI. The CDR3 DNA reads TGTGCCAGCAGTGGGCACCCGGGGAGCAATCAGCCCCAGCATTTT. Amino acid sequence: CASSGHPGSNQPQHF.

The chain carries TRBV9 and TRBJ2-1; 9 bases match TRBD2. This CDR3 contains 17 residues. Germline trimming cut 1 base from V and 4 bases from J; bases unmatched to any gene: 9. Germline V gene lookup returns CDR1 SGDLS and CDR2 YYNGEE. The chain's CDR3 is CASSVRRGGGDYNEQFF. In DNA form, the CDR3 reads TGTGCCAGCAGCGTACGCAGAGGCGGGGGGGATTACAATGAGCAGTTCTTC.

The chain recombines TRBV11-3 with TRBJ2-1, with 7 bases aligning to TRBD2. Unmatched junction bases numbered 13, after V lost 1 base and J lost 4 bases. The CDR3 length is 18 residues. Per the germline V gene, CDR1 is SGHNT and CDR2 is YENEEA. The CDR3 loop is CASSLGTPGLGLYNEQFF. Written as DNA, the CDR3 is TGTGCCAGCAGCTTAGGAACCCCCGGACTAGGGTTATACAATGAGCAGTTCTTC. Full variable domain (missing parts from reference TRBV11-3 and TRBJ2-1): EAGVVQSPRYKIIEKKQPVAFWCNPISGHNTLYWYLQNLGQGPELLIRYENEEAVDDSQLPKDRFSAERLKGVDSTLKIQPAELGDSAVYLCASSLGTPGLGLYNEQFFGPGTRLTVL.

The V call is TRBV18, the J call TRBJ2-3; the match to TRBD2 covers 16 bases. The germline gives CDR1 KGHSH, CDR2 LQKENI. V gave up 5 bases and J gave up 13 bases; unmatched junction bases: 6. The CDR3 runs 14 residues. CDR3 bases: TGTGCCAGCTCAACCGGGACTAGCGGGAGGGCTGAGTATTTT. Encoded protein: CASSTGTSGRAEYF.

This clone was observed a few times. This chain links TRBV12-5 with TRBJ1-1, with 7 bases that match TRBD1. The CDR3 covers 13 residues. Per germline, CDR1 LGHNT and CDR2 FRNRAP. V shed 6 bases and J 7 bases; nucleotides not matched to a gene: 8. CDR3 loop: CASGQSGQVEAFF. The CDR3 DNA reads as TGTGCTAGTGGCCAAAGCGGACAGGTTGAAGCTTTCTTT.

The chain combines TRBV5-1 with TRBJ1-1, with 7 bases lining up with TRBD1. This CDR3 is built from 15 residues. Trimming at V came to 0 bases and at J to 1 base, leaving 3 bases not matched to a gene. Germline values: CDR1 SGHRS, CDR2 YFSETQ. Written as DNA, the CDR3 is TGCGCCAGCAGCTTGGGGGCAGGGGGGAACACTGAAGCTTTCTTT. Translating it yields CASSLGAGGNTEAFF.

The CDR3 reads CASSLNRGGGESPLHF. DNA for the CDR3: TGTGCCAGCAGTTTGAACAGGGGCGGCGGTGAATCACCCCTCCACTTT. The rearrangement uses TRBV28 and TRBJ1-6; 7 nucleotides align to TRBD1. V lost 3 bases, J lost 10 bases, and 12 bases stayed unmatched. The CDR3 length is 16 residues. CDR1 and CDR2 from the germline V gene are MDHEN and SYDVKM.

The chain employs TRBV28 and TRBJ1-5, with 8 bases that match TRBD1. From germline, CDR1 is MDHEN and CDR2 SYDVKM. CDR3 length: 15 amino acids. V lost 7 bases to trimming and J lost 6 bases; unmatched junction nucleotides: 11. The CDR3: CASIPPGGFVQPQHF. In DNA, the CDR3 is TGTGCCAGCATCCCGCCAGGGGGCTTCGTTCAGCCCCAGCATTTT.

The J gene is TRBJ2-4, the V gene TRBV5-1; 10 nucleotides align to TRBD2. Trimming cost V 4 bases and J 1 base; bases outside gene matches: 5. The germline V gene has CDR1 SGHRS and CDR2 YFSETQ. CDR3 length: 16 amino acids. This chain's CDR3 is CASSRLAGAAKNIQYF. In nucleotides, the CDR3 is TGCGCCAGCAGCAGGCTAGCGGGAGCGGCCAAAAACATTCAGTACTTC.

J is TRBJ1-1 and V is TRBV4-2; TRBD1 agrees at 7 bases. The CDR3 loop spans 14 amino acids. Germline CDR1 LGHNA, CDR2 YNFKEQ. J lost 1 base, V lost 3 bases, and 2 bases had no gene match. CDR3 DNA: TGTGCCAGCAGCCAGGGACAGAAGAACACTGAAGCTTTCTTT. Translating it yields CASSQGQKNTEAFF.

V is TRBV10-1 and J is TRBJ2-1; 10 nucleotides match TRBD2. The CDR3 covers 15 residues. Germline assignment: CDR1 WNHNN and CDR2 SYGVQD (reference sequence). The junction had 10 bases not matched to a gene; V was cut back by 4 bases and J by 10 bases. The CDR3 DNA reads TGCGCCAGCAGTGGCGCTAGCGGGAGTAAGGAAGAGCAGTTCTTC. This translates into CASSGASGSKEEQFF.

The chain links TRBV24-1 to TRBJ2-2; D ambiguous. Germline V gene lookup returns CDR1 KGHDR and CDR2 SFDVKD. V shed 1 base and J shed 1 base, with 3 bases lying between them. The CDR3 has 14 amino acids. The CDR3 DNA follows: TGTGCCACCAGTGATTTTAGGAACACCGGGGAGCTGTTTTTT. It specifies CATSDFRNTGELFF.

The chain uses TRBV19 and TRBJ2-3; 9 bases map to TRBD2. CDR1 is LNHDA and CDR2 is SQIVND in the germline V gene (reference sequence). V dropped 4 bases and J dropped 4; count of bases not matched to a gene: 6. CDR3 size: 15 residues. This chain's CDR3 is CASSRASGNADTQYF. CDR3 nucleotide sequence: TGTGCCAGTAGTAGGGCTAGCGGGAATGCAGATACGCAGTATTTT.

The chain uses TRBV4-2 and TRBJ1-2; 9 bases fit TRBD1. V shed 8 bases, J shed 1 base, and the junction held 5 bases outside the gene matches. Germline lookup yields CDR1 LGHNA and CDR2 YNFKEQ. The CDR3 totals 14 residues. CDR3 DNA: TGTGCCAGCCGGGGACAGGGCCTTAACTATGGCTACACCTTC. It is translated as CASRGQGLNYGYTF.